This record covers a single T cell receptor beta chain. Its antigen has not been determined. Base qualities are not at hand, and no much larger clone is one base apart. Using the immunoSEQ multiplex PCR assay, the TCRB and TCRAD loci were amplified from a standardized quantity of quality-controlled genomic DNA. The V(D)J region was spanned by amplicons of a length sufficient to cover the CDR3 and to identify V and J genes. The amplicons were sequenced on an Illumina platform via the commercial immunoSEQ service. Concerning the study's data processing: Primer bias and sequencing errors were corrected as previously described, and TCRAD and TCRB were defined on the basis of the IMGT database. immunoSEQ Analyzer 3.0 and VDJTools were used for repertoire analysis, which covered basic statistics, V/J segment usage, diversity estimates, rarefaction and pairwise overlap. Chao1, ChaoE, Efron-Thisted, Shannon and inverse Simpson indices were used to estimate diversity, which was also estimated on datasets down-sampled to the smallest sample. Repertoire overlap was determined by strict matching of CDR3 nucleotide sequence, V gene and J gene, and Jaccard-based multidimensional scaling clustering was applied. This immuneACCESS table, as held by TCRdb, lists in-frame sequences with V and J called but not all clones. Of the missing ones, under half trace to an unresolved V gene in checked studies; the others have no known cause. The DNA gave D and trimming, while V, J and clone size come from that table. The sample includes under 150,000 clones, with around 94% observed a single time. The top ten constitute around 0.025% of the sample.

Thymus tissue was collected as surgical resects that were removed during corrective cardiac surgery. Donors were immunologically healthy infants undergoing open corrective cardiac surgery for congenital heart defects in Finland. After being mechanically released from the tissue, thymocytes were kept at -70 degrees C in pellets of about 8.5-32 million cells. A QIAsymphony instrument was used to extract genomic DNA from the frozen cell pellets. This sample was taken from a study of human thymus T cells (dated by TCRdb to the early 2020s). About the full investigation: The study described the TCR alpha and beta repertoires in roughly 8 infant thymus samples and a few matching peripheral blood samples. The cohort included about 6 male and a couple of female infants, with donor ages spanning 7 to 244 days. The research as a whole found: Thymus samples yielded on average around 810,000 unique TCRB clonotypes, compared with about 80,000 from blood samples. The related research found that thymic TCR repertoires overlapped highly between unrelated individuals. Biased V and J gene segment usage appeared to be present in both thymic and peripheral blood repertoires.

V is clipped by 2 bases and J by 4 bases, and the sequence between their germline boundaries is 6 bases long. The CDR3 numbers 14 residues from cysteine through phenylalanine. Only the CDR3 DNA stays, 42 bases, in frame from base 1. CDR1 is given as KGHSH and CDR2 as LQKENI, both from the germline V gene. This sequence was found in a boy under three years old with a congenital heart defect but otherwise immunologically healthy. Sample: thymus tissue. The chain couples TRBV18 to TRBJ1-6; the D gene is possibly TRBD1, with 6 bases matching. CDR3 protein: CASSPDRYNSPLHF. The DNA sequence reads TGTGCCAGCTCACCAGACAGGTATAATTCACCCCTCCACTTT.